At least ten counts were recorded for the clone carrying this TCR beta chain. As yet, its antigen is unknown. The sample originates from a study of tumor-infiltrating lymphocytes in primary liver carcinoma. Across the study: Those enrolled were patients of both sexes, who were aged 30 to 69 years. Samples yielded about 3.5 to 8 million productive TCRbeta reads, similar across tissue types.

Out of unsorted whole blood came the blood RNA, and germline DNA was extracted as well. Patients showed chronic HBV infection and an absence of prior treatment. Germline V CDR1 and CDR2: SGHNT, YENEEA. V was trimmed by 5 bases and J by 0 bases, leaving 13 bases between them. The CDR3 covers 15 residues. Priming with a constant-region primer yielded TCR beta cDNA from roughly 500 ng total RNA. What produced the TCR beta libraries was three nested multiplex PCR rounds using slightly modified ARM-PCR. Investigators reported that the first two PCR rounds, at 9 to 11 cycles each, used TRBV1-TRBV30 forward primers with a C-beta reverse primer. TCRdb re-called the multiplex PCR reads with MiXCR, one entry per CDR3 protein. The sample carries 190,000 or so distinct CDR3 sequences, around three fifths recorded once. Overall study findings and caveats: Since sampling was bulk and unsorted, CD4+ and CD8+ repertoires were not compared.

This receptor was taken from a woman aged 60-70 years with primary liver carcinoma and hepatitis B virus infection. The chain carries TRBV11-3 and TRBJ1-1; TRBD1 might be the D (5 bases). Source material: peripheral blood. For the CDR3, the DNA is TGTGCCAGCAGCCCGGCCGGGACGGTGAACACTGAAGCTTTCTTT. It codes for CASSPAGTVNTEAFF.